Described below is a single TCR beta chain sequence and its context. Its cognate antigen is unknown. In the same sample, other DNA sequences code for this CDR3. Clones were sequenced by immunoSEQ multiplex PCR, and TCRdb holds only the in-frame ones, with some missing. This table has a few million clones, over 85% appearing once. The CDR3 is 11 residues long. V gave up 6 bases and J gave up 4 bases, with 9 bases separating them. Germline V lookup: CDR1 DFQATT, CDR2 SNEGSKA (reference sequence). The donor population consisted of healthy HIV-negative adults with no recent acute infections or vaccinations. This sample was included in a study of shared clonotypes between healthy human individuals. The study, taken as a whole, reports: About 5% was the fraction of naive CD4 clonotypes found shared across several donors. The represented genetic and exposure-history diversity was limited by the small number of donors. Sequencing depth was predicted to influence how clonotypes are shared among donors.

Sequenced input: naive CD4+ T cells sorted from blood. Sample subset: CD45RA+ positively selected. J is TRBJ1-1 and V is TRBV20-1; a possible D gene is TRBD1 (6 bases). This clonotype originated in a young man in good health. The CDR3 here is CSAVRGTEAFF. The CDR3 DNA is TGCAGTGCAGTCAGGGGCACTGAAGCTTTCTTT.